The 13 T cell receptor beta chains below all came from one sample that was sequenced in a study of human T cells and chemical hapten exposure. TCRdb redid the calling of the RACE reads with MiXCR, one entry per CDR3 protein. The sample shows fewer than 45,000 distinct CDR3 sequences, over 3.5% of them seen only once. Time point: patch test 1, 2 weeks after DPC sensitization. Treatment in this sample: therapeutic diphenylcyclopropenone sensitization with weekly scalp DPC. Total RNA was isolated from whole blood that had not been fractionated. The material was whole blood, obtained in connection with sensitization to the hapten diphenylcyclopropenone (DPC). The source is a man aged 45-65 years with alopecia areata. Some clones in this sample may be carry-over from other donors' samples.

This chain connects TRBV20-1 to TRBJ2-3, with a possible D match to TRBD2 (6 bases). This CDR3 is built from 15 residues. Germline assignment: CDR1 DFQATT and CDR2 SNEGSKA (reference sequence). The V end lost 3 bases, the J end lost 9 bases, and 22 bases lay between the germline ends. The chain's CDR3 is CSARGSSDPFGTQYF. CDR3 nucleotide sequence: TGCAGTGCTAGGGGTTCTAGCGACCCCTTCGGGACGCAGTATTTT.

This clonotype was detected many times. This sequence joins TRBV5-1 and TRBJ2-7; TRBD2 matches 7 bases. The V segment lost 5 bases and the J segment 4 bases; nucleotides outside the gene matches: 6. Germline CDR1 SGHRS, CDR2 YFSETQ. The CDR3 is 13 residues long. The DNA of the CDR3 is TGCGCCAGCAGGCCGTCAGCGGGATACGAGCAGTACTTC. Residues: CASRPSAGYEQYF.

The chain joins TRBV7-8 to TRBJ2-5; D gene ambiguous. CDR3 size: 13 residues. CDR1 and CDR2 (germline): SGHVS, FQNEAQ. V was trimmed by 2 bases and J by 2 bases, leaving 6 bases between them. CDR3 DNA: TGTGCCAGCAGCTTACTACAACAAGAGACCCAGTACTTC. Translation: CASSLLQQETQYF.

Of note for this clonotype: This could be a read error, since a much larger clone is one nucleotide away. This likely comes from a read error, as the CDR3 has no conserved phenylalanine or tryptophan at its end. V gene TRBV9 combines with J gene TRBJ1-1, with 9 bases fitting TRBD1. Losses at the gene ends were 3 bases for V and 5 bases for J; bases not matched to a gene: 2. The CDR3 loop spans 13 amino acids. Germline V gives CDR1 SGDLS, CDR2 YYNGEE. Written as DNA, the CDR3 is TGTGCCAGCAGCGGGACAGGGGATACTGAAGCTTTCTCT. It specifies CASSGTGDTEAFS.

This clonotype was detected many times. The V gene is TRBV14, the J gene TRBJ2-1; D gene uncertain. Looked up from germline, CDR1 is SGHDN and CDR2 is FVKESK. This CDR3 spans 12 amino acids. The germline V and J ends were trimmed by 6 bases and 0 bases, with 3 bases remaining between them. CDR3 residues: CASSFSYNEQFF. The CDR3 nucleotides read TGTGCCAGCAGTTTCTCCTACAATGAGCAGTTCTTC.

This clonotype was seen ten or more times. V and J are TRBV5-1 and TRBJ2-7; 9 bases agree with TRBD2. The germline V gene has CDR1 SGHRS and CDR2 YFSETQ. CDR3 size: 14 residues. Trimming removed 0 bases from V and 6 bases from J; junction bases left unmatched: 4. The CDR3 loop is CASSLAPTSGEQYF. In nucleotides, the CDR3 is TGCGCCAGCAGCTTGGCCCCGACTAGCGGCGAGCAGTACTTC.

This clonotype was observed at least ten times. This chain links TRBV2 with TRBJ2-2; D uncertain. CDR1 SNHLY and CDR2 FYNNEI come from the germline V gene. This CDR3 region has 17 residues. V lost 2 bases, J lost 4 bases, and 17 bases lay in between. The CDR3 sequence is CASSERARFLLTGELFF. The CDR3 DNA reads TGTGCCAGCAGTGAAAGGGCCCGATTCTTGCTCACCGGGGAGCTGTTTTTT.

This clonotype has at least ten counts. V usage is TRBV2 and J usage is TRBJ2-5; perhaps TRBD2 as D (6 bases). V was trimmed by 5 bases and J by 1 base, leaving 14 bases between them. Germline values: CDR1 SNHLY, CDR2 FYNNEI. This CDR3 comprises 15 residues. CDR3 in amino acids: CASSFQTGVQETQYF. In nucleotides, the CDR3 is TGTGCCAGCAGTTTTCAAACGGGAGTCCAAGAGACCCAGTACTTC. Supplemented by reference TRBV2 and TRBJ2-5, the full variable domain reads EPEVTQTPSHQVTQMGQEVILRCVPISNHLYFYWYRQILGQKVEFLVSFYNNEISEKSEIFDDQFSVERPDGSNFTLKIRSTKLEDSAMYFCASSFQTGVQETQYFGPGTRLLVL.

This clonotype appeared many times. The CDR3 reads CSVEGQGNTEAFF. CDR3 nucleotide sequence: TGCAGCGTTGAAGGACAGGGGAACACTGAAGCTTTCTTT. This chain links TRBV29-1 with TRBJ1-1; 7 bases map to TRBD1. Germline V lookup: CDR1 SQVTM, CDR2 ANQGSEA. With V trimmed by 1 base and J by 1 base, 0 bases remained unmatched. This CDR3 contains 13 residues.

This clonotype was picked up many times. This chain uses TRBV5-4 with TRBJ2-7; 10 bases line up with TRBD2. CDR1 is SGHNT and CDR2 is YYREEE in the germline V gene (reference sequence). Trimming cost V 1 base and J 7 bases; bases outside gene matches: 2. The CDR3 contains 13 residues. The CDR3 DNA follows: TGTGCCAGCAGCTTGACTAGCGGGAAGGAGCAGTACTTC. It codes for CASSLTSGKEQYF.

The rearrangement joins TRBV3-1 to TRBJ1-5; no reliable D call. Germline lookup yields CDR1 LGHDT and CDR2 YNNKEL (reference sequence). Trimming removed 1 base from V and 7 bases from J, with 11 bases in between. This CDR3 has 14 residues. The CDR3 sequence: CASSQVFGDQPQHF. For the CDR3, the DNA is TGTGCCAGCAGCCAAGTTTTCGGTGACCAGCCCCAGCATTTT.

This chain links TRBV27 with TRBJ2-5; perhaps TRBD1 as D (6 bases). CDR1 MNHEY and CDR2 SMNVEV come from the germline V gene (reference sequence). V was cut by 2 bases and J by 1 base, with 11 bases left in between. CDR3 length: 15 amino acids. The CDR3 bases are TGTGCCAGCAGTTTAAACCGACAGGTCCAAGAGACCCAGTACTTC. Translating gives CASSLNRQVQETQYF.

This clonotype was found many times. The chain links TRBV27 to TRBJ1-1; weak D call: TRBD1 (5 bases). V dropped 6 bases and J dropped 0 bases, with 8 bases sitting between them. The CDR3 contains 13 residues. Germline lookup yields CDR1 MNHEY and CDR2 SMNVEV (reference sequence). The CDR3 spells CASRGEMNTEAFF. CDR3 bases: TGTGCCAGCAGGGGGGAGATGAACACTGAAGCTTTCTTT.